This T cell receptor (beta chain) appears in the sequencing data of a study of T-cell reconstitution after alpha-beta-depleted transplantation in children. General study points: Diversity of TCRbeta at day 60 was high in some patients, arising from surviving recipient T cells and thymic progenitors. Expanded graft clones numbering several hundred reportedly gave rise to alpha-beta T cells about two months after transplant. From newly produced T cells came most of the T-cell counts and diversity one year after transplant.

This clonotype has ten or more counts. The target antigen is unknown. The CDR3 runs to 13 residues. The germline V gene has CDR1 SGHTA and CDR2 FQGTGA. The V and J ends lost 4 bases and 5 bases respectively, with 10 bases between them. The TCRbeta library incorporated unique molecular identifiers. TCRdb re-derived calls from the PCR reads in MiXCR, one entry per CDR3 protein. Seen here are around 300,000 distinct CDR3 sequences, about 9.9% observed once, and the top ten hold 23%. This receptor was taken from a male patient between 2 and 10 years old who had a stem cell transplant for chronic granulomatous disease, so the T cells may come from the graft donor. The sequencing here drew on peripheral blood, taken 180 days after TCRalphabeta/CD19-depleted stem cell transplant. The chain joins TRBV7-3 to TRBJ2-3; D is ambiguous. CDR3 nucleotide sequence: TGTGCCAGCAGCTCCGAAAGAAGAGATACGCAGTATTTT. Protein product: CASSSERRDTQYF.